The rows below give T cell receptor beta chains drawn from one sample of a study of cytomegalovirus exposure and HLA in healthy donors. Clones were read by immunoSEQ multiplex PCR, and TCRdb kept only the in-frame ones, dropping some. The sample includes about 130,000 clones, roughly four fifths of them seen just once. Source material: PBMCs. These receptors all come from a boy younger than 18 in good health and CMV-seronegative. CDR3s include the opening cysteine and the closing phenylalanine or tryptophan. A D gene is named only where the DNA matches it firmly. Clone size is stated in some rows and not others, as once, few, many or a class when expanded.

d_call j_call v_call clone_size cdr3_aa cdr3_nt
NA TRBJ1-6 TRBV7-8 NA CASSSYSYIGNSPLHF TGTGCCAGCAGCTCTTACAGTTACATTGGGAATTCACCCCTCCACTTT
TRBD2 TRBJ2-7 TRBV7-8 NA CASSLVTWEGSNEQYF TGTGCCAGCAGCTTAGTTACATGGGAGGGCTCAAACGAGCAGTACTTC
TRBD2 TRBJ2-1 TRBV30 NA CAWGAGGSSYNEQFF TGTGCCTGGGGAGCGGGAGGTAGCTCCTACAATGAGCAGTTCTTC
TRBD1 TRBJ1-1 TRBV2 NA CASSATGGRTEAFF TGTGCCAGCAGTGCCACAGGGGGACGCACTGAAGCTTTCTTT
TRBD2 TRBJ2-3 TRBV29-1 NA CSVQRLVGTSGRATDTQYF TGCAGCGTTCAAAGGCTGGTCGGGACTAGCGGGAGAGCCACAGATACGCAGTATTTT
NA TRBJ1-1 TRBV30 NA CAHQANTEAFF TGTGCCCACCAAGCGAACACTGAAGCTTTCTTT
NA TRBJ2-1 TRBV7-3 few CASSFGVSAYNEQFF TGTGCCAGCAGCTTTGGGGTTAGCGCGTACAATGAGCAGTTCTTC
TRBD2 TRBJ2-7 TRBV6-6 NA CASSLPGLAGVREQYF TGTGCCAGCAGTCTCCCCGGGCTAGCGGGAGTAAGGGAGCAGTACTTC
NA TRBJ2-7 TRBV5-1 NA CASSYGGREQYF TGCGCCAGCAGCTACGGGGGGCGAGAGCAGTACTTC
TRBD1 TRBJ2-3 TRBV2 NA CASSEDGTGAYTQYF TGTGCCAGCAGTGAAGATGGGACAGGCGCTTATACGCAGTATTTT
NA TRBJ1-4 TRBV5-6 NA CASSHYNRGKLFF TGTGCCAGCAGCCACTACAATAGAGGAAAACTGTTTTTT
TRBD1 TRBJ2-3 TRBV6-5 NA CASRLTGYGADTQYF TGTGCCAGCAGATTGACAGGGTATGGCGCAGATACGCAGTATTTT
TRBD2 TRBJ2-1 TRBV27 few CASSFSRELYNEQFF TGTGCCAGCAGTTTCTCGCGGGAGCTTTACAATGAGCAGTTCTTC
NA TRBJ1-1 TRBV27 NA CASSSGTANTEAFF TGTGCCAGCAGTTCCGGAACAGCGAACACTGAAGCTTTCTTT
TRBD1 TRBJ1-1 TRBV5-5 few CASSSGQRSTEAFF TGTGCCAGCAGCTCGGGACAGCGGAGCACTGAAGCTTTCTTT
NA TRBJ1-5 TRBV5-1 NA CASSLEAGGNQPQHF TGCGCCAGCAGCTTGGAGGCAGGGGGCAATCAGCCCCAGCATTTT
TRBD2 TRBJ2-1 TRBV18 NA CASSQREDNEQFF TGTGCCAGCTCCCAGCGGGAAGACAATGAGCAGTTCTTC